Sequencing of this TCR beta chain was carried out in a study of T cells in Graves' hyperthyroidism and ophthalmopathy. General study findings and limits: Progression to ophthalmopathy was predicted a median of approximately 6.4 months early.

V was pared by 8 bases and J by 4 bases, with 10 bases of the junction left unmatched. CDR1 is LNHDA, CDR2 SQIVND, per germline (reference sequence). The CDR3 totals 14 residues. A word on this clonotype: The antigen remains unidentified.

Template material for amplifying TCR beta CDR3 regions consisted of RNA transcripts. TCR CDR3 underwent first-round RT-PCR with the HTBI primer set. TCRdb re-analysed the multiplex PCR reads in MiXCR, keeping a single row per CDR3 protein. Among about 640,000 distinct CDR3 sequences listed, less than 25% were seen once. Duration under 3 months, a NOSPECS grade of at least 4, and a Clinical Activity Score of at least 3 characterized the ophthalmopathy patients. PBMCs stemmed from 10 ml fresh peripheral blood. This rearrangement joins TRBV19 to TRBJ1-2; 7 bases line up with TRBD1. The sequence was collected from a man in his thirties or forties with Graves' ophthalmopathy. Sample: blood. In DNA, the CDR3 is TGTGCCAGTGGAGGGGGCCGTGGGGCCTATGGCTACACCTTC. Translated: CASGGGRGAYGYTF.